Below, one TCR beta chain is given with its context. Trimming at V came to 0 bases and at J to 4 bases, leaving 8 bases not matched to a gene. CDR1 and CDR2 from the germline V gene are MNHNS and SASEGT. The CDR3 runs to 18 residues. Clones were sequenced by immunoSEQ multiplex PCR, and TCRdb holds only the in-frame ones, with some missing. The sample lists about 94,000 clones, 90% occurring once. The data derive from a study of control samples from healthy donors and cancer patients. The TCR was taken from a woman between 18 and 29 years old in good health. The V and J genes are TRBV6-1 and TRBJ2-3; TRBD2 matches at 12 bases. The specimen was blood. The CDR3 nucleotides read TGTGCCAGCAGTGAAGCCCCGACTAGCGGGGGAGGGGCAGATACGCAGTATTTT. This gives the protein CASSEAPTSGGGADTQYF.